These 22 T cell receptor beta chains originate from one sample sequenced in a study of blood T cell repertoires in COVID-19. TCRdb's table, derived via immunoSEQ multiplex PCR, lists solely in-frame clones and lacks some. The sample yields 84,000 or so clones, around four fifths seen once. Material: peripheral blood. These receptors all come from a man of 80 years or more with active or convalescent COVID-19.

This chain joins TRBV27 and TRBJ1-2; 8 bases map to TRBD1. CDR1 is MNHEY, CDR2 SMNVEV, per germline (reference sequence). V lost 3 bases, J lost 3 bases, and 3 bases stayed unmatched. This CDR3 spans 14 amino acids. The CDR3 loop reads CASSFSGGDYGYTF. The CDR3 DNA is TGTGCCAGCAGTTTTTCAGGGGGCGACTATGGCTACACCTTC.

The chain recombines TRBV18 with TRBJ2-3; D possibly corresponds to TRBD2 (5 bases). V was clipped by 4 bases and J by 0 bases, with 14 bases between them. Germline-derived CDR1 and CDR2 are KGHSH and LQKENI. This CDR3 comprises 16 residues. CDR3 coding DNA: TGTGCCAGCTCACTTTTGTCGCCGGGGAGCACAGATACGCAGTATTTT. Protein product: CASSLLSPGSTDTQYF. Full variable domain (rest looked up from reference TRBV18 and TRBJ2-3): NAGVMQNPRHLVRRRGQEARLRCSPMKGHSHVYWYRQLPEEGLKFMVYLQKENIIDESGMPKERFSAEFPKEGPSILRIQQVVRGDSAAYFCASSLLSPGSTDTQYFGPGTRLTVL.

The chain has TRBV30 and TRBJ1-6, with D tentatively TRBD1 (6 bases). The germline V gene has CDR1 GTSNPN and CDR2 SVGIG (reference sequence). The V and J ends lost 3 bases and 8 bases respectively, with 11 bases between them. This CDR3 has 13 residues. Here the CDR3 reads CAWSRGLDSPLHF. The DNA for the CDR3 is TGTGCCTGGAGCAGGGGTTTGGATTCACCCCTCCACTTT.

The chain uses TRBV10-3 and TRBJ1-2; no definite D call. CDR3 length: 13 residues. Trimming cost V 6 bases and J 2 bases, with 10 bases left between them. The V gene's germline CDR1 is ENHRY and CDR2 SYGVKD. CDR3 bases: TGTGCCATCAGCCTCACAGTAAACTATGGCTACACCTTC. This encodes CAISLTVNYGYTF.

The chain uses TRBV6-6 and TRBJ1-5, with D perhaps matching TRBD1 (5 bases). CDR1 is MNHNY, CDR2 SVGAGI, per germline (reference sequence). V was pared by 6 bases and J by 3 bases, with 15 bases between. CDR3 length equals 15 residues. CDR3 coding DNA: TGTGCCAGCAGCGGCCAGGGCAGGCTCAATCAGCCCCAGCATTTT. Translating it yields CASSGQGRLNQPQHF.

The chain couples TRBV7-9 to TRBJ2-2; 10 nucleotides align to TRBD2. The V gene end was trimmed by 6 bases and the J gene end by 0 bases; junction bases not matched to a gene: 13. In germline, CDR1 is SEHNR, CDR2 FQNEAQ (reference sequence). The CDR3 runs to 19 residues. The CDR3 is CASSLKPGLADPNTGELFF. Written as DNA, the CDR3 is TGTGCCAGCAGTCTCAAACCCGGACTAGCGGACCCGAACACCGGGGAGCTGTTTTTT.

This clone has a handful of counts. J is TRBJ1-3 and V is TRBV7-9; weak D call: TRBD1 (5 bases). Germline V gene sequence: CDR1 SEHNR, CDR2 FQNEAQ (reference sequence). The V end was cut by 6 bases, the J end by 0 bases, with 9 bases between. The CDR3 sequence is 14 residues long. CDR3 sequence (DNA): TGTGCCAGCAGTAAGACAGTCTCTGGAAACACCATATATTTT. This codes for CASSKTVSGNTIYF.

The V call is TRBV3-1 (or the pseudogene TRBV3-2), the J call TRBJ2-2, with TRBD1 identical over 12 bases. Germline-derived CDR1 and CDR2 are LGHDT and YNNKEL (reference sequence). The CDR3 sequence is 17 residues long. After removal of 1 base from V and 7 bases from J, the junction contained 7 bases not matched to a gene. In DNA form, the CDR3 reads TGTGCCAGCAGCCAAGTCTTAGGGACAGGGGGCGTCGGGGAGCTGTTTTTT. Translated: CASSQVLGTGGVGELFF.

The CDR3: CASSGLAGGPITDTQYF. In DNA, the CDR3 is TGTGCCAGCAGTGGACTAGCGGGGGGGCCAATCACAGATACGCAGTATTTT. This sequence joins TRBV2 and TRBJ2-3, with 14 bases fitting TRBD2. Germline assignment: CDR1 SNHLY and CDR2 FYNNEI. Trimming at V came to 4 bases and at J to 2 bases, leaving 5 bases not matched to a gene. The CDR3 length is 17 residues.

The chain uses TRBV15 and TRBJ1-2; tentatively, D is TRBD1 (6 bases). The V gene lost 2 bases and the J gene lost 6 bases, with 13 bases spanning the gap. Germline V CDR1 and CDR2: LNHNV, YYDKDF (reference sequence). CDR3 length: 14 amino acids. The CDR3 here is CATSRTGIGHGYTF. CDR3 DNA: TGTGCCACCAGCAGAACAGGGATCGGCCATGGCTACACCTTC. The whole variable domain, remainder taken from reference TRBV15 and TRBJ1-2, is DAMVIQNPRYQVTQFGKPVTLSCSQTLNHNVMYWYQQKSSQAPKLLFHYYDKDFNNEADTPDNFQSRRPNTSFCFLDIRSPGLGDTAMYLCATSRTGIGHGYTFGSGTRLTVV.

The V and J genes are TRBV7-2 and TRBJ2-3; 8 bases align to TRBD1. Per germline, CDR1 SGHTA and CDR2 FQGNSA. Trimming cost V 5 bases and J 4 bases; bases outside gene matches: 8. This CDR3 spans 15 amino acids. Here the CDR3 DNA reads TGTGCCAGCAGCCCCTCGGGACAGGTTGCAGATACGCAGTATTTT. Translated, it gives CASSPSGQVADTQYF. Drawing the rest from reference TRBV7-2 and TRBJ2-3, the complete variable domain is GAGVSQSPSNKVTEKGKDVELRCDPISGHTALYWYRQSLGQGLEFLIYFQGNSAPDKSGLPSDRFSAERTGGSVSTLTIQRTQQEDSAVYLCASSPSGQVADTQYFGPGTRLTVL.

The J gene is TRBJ1-1, the V gene TRBV7-2, with D maybe TRBD1 (5 bases). The germline V and J ends were trimmed by 1 base and 10 bases, with 13 bases remaining between them. CDR1 SGHTA and CDR2 FQGNSA come from the germline V gene. The CDR3 contains 13 residues. The CDR3 bases are TGTGCCAGCAGCTTAGTGCAGGGATTGGGAGCTTTCTTT. Protein product: CASSLVQGLGAFF.

This chain joins TRBV6-6 and TRBJ1-2; 7 positions agree with TRBD1. The CDR3 length is 13 residues. J lost 4 bases, V lost 4 bases, and 3 bases had no gene match. CDR1 and CDR2 (germline): MNHNY, SVGAGI (reference sequence). CDR3: CASSSTGTYGYTF. CDR3 bases: TGTGCCAGCAGTTCGACAGGGACCTATGGCTACACCTTC.

This chain links TRBV6-5 with TRBJ1-3; TRBD1 agrees at 8 bases. Trimming removed 5 bases from V and 2 bases from J; junction bases left unmatched: 5. The CDR3 totals 15 residues. CDR1 and CDR2 from the germline V gene are MNHEY and SVGAGI. The DNA for the CDR3 is TGTGCCAGCAGTAATCAGGGGGCCACTGGAAACACCATATATTTT. This gives the protein CASSNQGATGNTIYF.

This chain uses TRBV7-2 with TRBJ1-2; D ambiguous. Germline assignment: CDR1 SGHTA and CDR2 FQGNSA. Deletions cut 2 bases from V and 2 bases from J, with 3 bases between. This CDR3 has 12 amino acids. CDR3 loop: CASSLSNYGYTF. The CDR3 nucleotides are TGTGCCAGCAGCTTATCAAACTATGGCTACACCTTC.

The V gene is TRBV24-1, the J gene TRBJ2-1; TRBD1 might be the D (6 bases). The CDR3 loop spans 15 amino acids. Germline CDR1 and CDR2: KGHDR and SFDVKD. V was pared by 4 bases and J by 5 bases, with 14 bases between. The CDR3, as DNA: TGTGCCACCAGTGACCGTCGGACAGTCAACAATGAGCAGTTCTTC. The encoded protein is CATSDRRTVNNEQFF.

V usage is TRBV5-8 and J usage is TRBJ2-1, with TRBD2 as a possible D gene (5 bases). V was pared by 4 bases and J by 1 base, with 12 bases between. The CDR3 covers 15 residues. CDR1 SGHTS and CDR2 YDEGEE come from the germline V gene. The CDR3 DNA reads TGTGCCAGCAGCAGCCTAGCAACGTCCTACAATGAGCAGTTCTTC. This gives the protein CASSSLATSYNEQFF.

The chain has TRBV6-4 and TRBJ2-3; no clear D. Germline V gene lookup returns CDR1 MRHNA and CDR2 SNTAGT. V lost 3 bases and J lost 2, with 6 bases in between. This CDR3 region has 13 residues. The CDR3 DNA reads as TGTGCCAGCAGTGAGGGCCACACAGATACGCAGTATTTT. Residues: CASSEGHTDTQYF.

This rearrangement joins TRBV4-1 to TRBJ2-1, with 10 bases fitting TRBD2. CDR3 length: 19 residues. V was pared by 1 base and J by 4 bases, with 13 bases of the junction left unmatched. From germline, CDR1 is MGHRA and CDR2 YSYEKL. The CDR3 loop reads CASSQGPPSLAGDYNEQFF. For the CDR3, the DNA is TGCGCCAGCAGCCAAGGCCCACCGAGTCTAGCGGGAGATTACAATGAGCAGTTCTTC.

A single count supports this clone. The rearrangement links TRBV7-2 to TRBJ2-3; 8 bases fit TRBD2. Germline assignment: CDR1 SGHTA and CDR2 FQGNSA. V lost 5 bases, J lost 3 bases, and 10 bases stayed unmatched. This CDR3 region has 16 residues. CDR3 nucleotide sequence: TGTGCCAGCAGCCAAGGGTCCAGCGGGGGTACAGATACGCAGTATTTT. This gives the protein CASSQGSSGGTDTQYF. Combining the CDR3 with reference TRBV7-2 and TRBJ2-3 gives the whole variable domain GAGVSQSPSNKVTEKGKDVELRCDPISGHTALYWYRQSLGQGLEFLIYFQGNSAPDKSGLPSDRFSAERTGGSVSTLTIQRTQQEDSAVYLCASSQGSSGGTDTQYFGPGTRLTVL.

The gene calls are TRBV6-4 and TRBJ2-1, with a tentative D call TRBD1 (5 bases). The germline gives CDR1 MRHNA, CDR2 SNTAGT. V shed 2 bases and J shed 7 bases, with 9 bases lying between them. The CDR3 contains 13 residues. The CDR3 DNA reads as TGTGCCAGCAGTGACGGCAGGGTTAATGAGCAGTTCTTC. Its translation is CASSDGRVNEQFF.

The chain carries TRBV11-2 and TRBJ2-5, with TRBD1 matching over 11 bases. The germline CDR1 and CDR2 sequences are SGHAT and FQNNGV. The CDR3 extends over 15 amino acids. J lost 5 bases, V lost 4 bases, and 6 bases had no gene match. CDR3 loop: CASSSRTGGAETQYF. Written as DNA, the CDR3 is TGTGCCAGCAGCTCGCGGACAGGGGGCGCGGAGACCCAGTACTTC.